This is a list of T cell receptor beta chains from one sample in a study of blood T cell repertoires in COVID-19. Repertoires were generated with immunoSEQ multiplex PCR, while TCRdb's copy carries only in-frame clones and drops some. The sample gives some 200,000 clones, roughly 85% of which show up once; 20% to 25% is in the top ten. Sequencing was performed on peripheral blood. The receptors come from a man aged 55 to 69 with active or convalescent COVID-19. CDR3s include the opening cysteine and the closing phenylalanine or tryptophan. The order of the fields is clone size, J gene, V gene, D gene, CDR3 protein, CDR3 DNA. A D gene is named only where the DNA matches it firmly. Part of the rows lack a size; the others show once, few, many or a class for expanded clones.

>-|TRBJ1-5|TRBV2|-
CASSAAVNSNQPQHF
TGTGCCAGCAGTGCGGCGGTCAATAGCAATCAGCCCCAGCATTTT
>-|TRBJ1-2|TRBV2|TRBD1
CASSAWSQGAEGYTF
TGTGCCAGCAGTGCTTGGTCACAGGGGGCCGAGGGCTACACCTTC
>-|TRBJ1-5|TRBV2|TRBD1
CASRQGASSNQPQHF
TGTGCCAGCCGACAGGGGGCGAGTAGCAATCAGCCCCAGCATTTT
>-|TRBJ2-7|TRBV15|TRBD1
CATSRPGQSYEQYF
TGTGCCACCAGCAGACCGGGACAGAGCTACGAGCAGTACTTC
>-|TRBJ2-5|TRBV29-1|-
CSVADISQETQYF
TGCAGCGTTGCTGACATCTCCCAAGAGACCCAGTACTTC
>-|TRBJ1-6|TRBV23-1|TRBD1
CASAQRDRVKDNSPLHF
TGCGCCAGCGCGCAGCGGGACAGGGTAAAAGATAATTCACCCCTCCACTTT
>-|TRBJ2-5|TRBV5-6|-
CASSFRRVETQYF
TGTGCCAGCAGCTTTCGGAGGGTGGAGACCCAGTACTTC
>-|TRBJ1-2|TRBV5-1|-
CASSFAGGYTF
TGCGCCAGCAGCTTCGCGGGGGGCTACACCTTC
>-|TRBJ1-2|TRBV15|TRBD1
CATSTQSSTGGRSIDGYTF
TGTGCCACCAGCACCCAATCGTCTACAGGGGGCCGGTCAATAGATGGCTACACCTTC
>once|TRBJ2-1|TRBV19|TRBD1
CASSTTGGNEQFF
TGTGCCAGTAGTACCACAGGGGGCAATGAGCAGTTCTTC
>-|TRBJ1-4|TRBV18|-
CASSSQGITNEKLFF
TGTGCCAGCTCTAGCCAGGGGATAACTAATGAAAAACTGTTTTTT
>-|TRBJ2-7|TRBV6-1|-
CASSELGAPYEQYF
TGTGCCAGCAGTGAACTAGGCGCTCCCTACGAGCAGTACTTC
>-|TRBJ1-5|TRBV21-1|-
CASSKGAPGTGGLNQPQHF
TGTGCCAGCAGCAAAGGGGCCCCCGGGACAGGGGGCCTCAATCAGCCCCAGCATTTT
>-|TRBJ1-3|TRBV18|TRBD1
CASSLLGAGTAISHLSGNTIYF
TGTGCCAGCTCACTACTGGGGGCCGGGACAGCGATTAGTCACCTATCTGGAAACACCATATATTTT
>-|TRBJ2-2|TRBV9|TRBD1
CASKPGDSSLPGELFF
TGTGCCAGCAAACCCGGGGACAGTTCTCTTCCCGGGGAGCTGTTTTTT
>once|TRBJ2-1|TRBV4-1|TRBD2
CASSQVLSGGWNEQFF
TGCGCCAGCAGCCAAGTCCTCAGCGGGGGATGGAATGAGCAGTTCTTC
>-|TRBJ2-1|TRBV7-9|TRBD1
CASSGQGASYNEQFF
TGTGCCAGCAGTGGACAGGGGGCTTCCTACAATGAGCAGTTCTTC
>-|TRBJ1-1|TRBV27|-
CASSFDKATEAFF
TGTGCCAGCAGTTTTGACAAGGCCACTGAAGCTTTCTTT
>-|TRBJ1-5|TRBV18|-
CASTTGNQPQHF
TGTGCCAGCACTACAGGGAATCAGCCCCAGCATTTT
>-|TRBJ1-2|TRBV5-5|-
CASSLSYSSDYGYTF
TGTGCCAGCAGCTTGAGCTACAGTAGCGACTATGGCTACACCTTC
>-|TRBJ1-1|TRBV5-1|TRBD1
CASSLEDRVAFF
TGCGCCAGCAGCTTGGAGGACAGGGTTGCTTTCTTT
>-|TRBJ1-1|TRBV29-1|TRBD1
CSALTGGGEAFF
TGCAGCGCTTTGACAGGGGGCGGGGAGGCTTTCTTT
>once|TRBJ2-7|TRBV18|TRBD1
CASSSSGQGGEQYF
TGTGCCAGCTCATCATCAGGACAGGGAGGCGAGCAGTACTTC
>-|TRBJ1-4|TRBV15|TRBD1
CATSVTGKGEKLFF
TGTGCCACCAGCGTGACAGGGAAGGGTGAAAAACTGTTTTTT
>once|TRBJ2-5|TRBV18|-
CASSPRRGQETQYF
TGTGCCAGCTCACCAAGGCGGGGACAAGAGACCCAGTACTTC
>-|TRBJ1-2|TRBV13|-
CASSLGGDGYTF
TGTGCCAGCAGCTTAGGAGGAGATGGCTACACCTTC
>-|TRBJ1-6|TRBV27|-
CASSPSWGENGSPLHF
TGTGCCAGCAGTCCAAGCTGGGGCGAGAATGGTTCACCCCTCCACTTT
>-|TRBJ2-5|TRBV11-2|-
CASSQGAGGVETQYF
TGTGCCAGCAGCCAGGGGGCGGGGGGGGTTGAGACCCAGTACTTC
>-|TRBJ2-2|TRBV11-2|TRBD1
CASSRNRDRGNTGELFF
TGTGCCAGCAGCCGAAACCGGGACAGGGGTAACACCGGGGAGCTGTTTTTT
>-|TRBJ1-4|TRBV10-3|TRBD1
CAISGQGSLNEKLFF
TGTGCCATCAGTGGACAGGGGAGCCTTAATGAAAAACTGTTTTTT
>-|TRBJ1-1|TRBV9|TRBD1
CASSDTGGATTEAFF
TGTGCCAGCAGCGACACAGGGGGCGCGACCACTGAAGCTTTCTTT
>-|TRBJ1-5|TRBV5-1|TRBD1
CASSSGQADQPQHF
TGCGCCAGCAGTTCTGGACAGGCGGATCAGCCCCAGCATTTT
>-|TRBJ1-2|TRBV18|TRBD1
CASSPPAGTGGNGYTF
TGTGCCAGCTCACCACCGGCCGGGACAGGGGGGAATGGCTACACCTTC
>-|TRBJ1-1|TRBV2|TRBD1
CASTAEGQANTEAFF
TGTGCCAGCACCGCCGAAGGACAGGCAAACACTGAAGCTTTCTTT
>-|TRBJ2-1|TRBV29-1|-
CSVWANEQFF
TGCAGCGTTTGGGCCAATGAGCAGTTCTTC
>-|TRBJ1-2|TRBV14|TRBD1
CASLRDRVSYGYTF
TGTGCCAGTCTCCGGGACAGGGTAAGCTATGGCTACACCTTC
>-|TRBJ2-1|TRBV6-6|-
CASSRTQTGYNEQFF
TGTGCCAGCAGCCGAACCCAGACAGGCTACAATGAGCAGTTCTTC
>-|TRBJ2-3|TRBV2|-
CASLPRGPDTQYF
TGTGCCAGTTTACCCAGGGGCCCAGATACGCAGTATTTT
>once|TRBJ1-6|TRBV6-1|-
CASSARQSPLHF
TGTGCCAGCAGCGCCCGACAGTCACCCCTCCACTTT
>-|TRBJ2-3|TRBV27|-
CASSFWGADTQYF
TGTGCCAGCAGTTTTTGGGGGGCAGATACGCAGTATTTT
>-|TRBJ2-3|TRBV10-3|-
CAISVRNTDTQYF
TGTGCCATCAGTGTGCGGAACACAGATACGCAGTATTTT
>-|TRBJ1-2|TRBV14|TRBD1
CASSRQGAPNYGYTF
TGTGCCAGCAGCCGACAGGGGGCACCTAACTATGGCTACACCTTC
>-|TRBJ1-5|TRBV29-1|TRBD1
CSVRLKSEGAGQPQHF
TGCAGCGTTCGCCTGAAGAGCGAGGGGGCGGGTCAGCCCCAGCATTTT
>once|TRBJ1-6|TRBV19|-
CASSIGGHWDSPLHF
TGTGCCAGTAGTATAGGAGGTCATTGGGATTCACCCCTCCACTTT
>-|TRBJ1-3|TRBV18|-
CASSPSQIITSGNTIYF
TGTGCCAGCTCACCAAGTCAGATAATTACATCTGGAAACACCATATATTTT
>-|TRBJ2-3|TRBV23-1|-
CASSQSKWEGGQYF
TGCGCCAGCAGTCAATCGAAATGGGAGGGGGGGCAGTATTTT
>-|TRBJ2-5|TRBV5-1|TRBD1
CASSPGQGVETQYF
TGCGCCAGCAGCCCGGGACAGGGGGTAGAGACCCAGTACTTC
>-|TRBJ1-4|TRBV19|-
CASSTRQPTNEKLFF
TGTGCCAGTAGTACCAGACAGCCAACTAATGAAAAACTGTTTTTT
>-|TRBJ1-6|TRBV3-1/TRBV3-2|TRBD1
CASSQRTGGESPLHF
TGTGCCAGCAGCCAGCGGACAGGGGGAGAGTCACCCCTCCACTTT
>-|TRBJ1-6|TRBV5-1|-
CASSLEWGRDSPLHF
TGCGCCAGCAGCTTGGAGTGGGGGCGGGATTCACCCCTCCACTTT
>-|TRBJ1-5|TRBV6-7|-
CASSFSLPWGRGGQPQHF
TGTGCCAGCAGTTTCTCCTTACCGTGGGGGCGTGGGGGTCAGCCCCAGCATTTT
>-|TRBJ2-5|TRBV6-5|-
CASSYGTHQETQYF
TGTGCCAGCAGTTATGGGACTCACCAAGAGACCCAGTACTTC
>once|TRBJ2-1|TRBV5-1|TRBD1
CASSREGQGEIEQFF
TGCGCCAGCAGCCGTGAAGGACAGGGGGAAATTGAGCAGTTCTTC
>-|TRBJ2-7|TRBV6-2/TRBV6-3|TRBD1
CASSYSWTGQYF
TGTGCCAGCAGTTACTCTTGGACAGGGCAGTACTTC
>once|TRBJ2-7|TRBV7-9|TRBD1
CASSPRLGQGLREQYF
TGTGCCAGCAGCCCCAGGCTGGGACAGGGCCTCCGGGAGCAGTACTTC